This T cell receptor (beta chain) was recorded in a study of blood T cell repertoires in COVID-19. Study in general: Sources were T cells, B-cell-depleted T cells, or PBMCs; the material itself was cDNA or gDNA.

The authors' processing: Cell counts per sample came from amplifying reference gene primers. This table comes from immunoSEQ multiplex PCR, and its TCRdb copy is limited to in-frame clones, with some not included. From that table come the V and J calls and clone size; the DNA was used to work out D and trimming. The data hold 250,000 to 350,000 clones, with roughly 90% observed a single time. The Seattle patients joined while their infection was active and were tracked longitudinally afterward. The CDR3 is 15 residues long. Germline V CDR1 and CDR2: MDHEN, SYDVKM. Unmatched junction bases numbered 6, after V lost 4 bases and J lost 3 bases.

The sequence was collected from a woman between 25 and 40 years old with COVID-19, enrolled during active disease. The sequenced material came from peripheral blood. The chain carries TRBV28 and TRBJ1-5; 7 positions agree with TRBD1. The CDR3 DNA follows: TGTGCCAGCAGTTACAGGGGCTCCCTCAATCAGCCCCAGCATTTT. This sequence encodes CASSYRGSLNQPQHF.